The rows below give T cell receptor beta chains drawn from one sample of a study of T cell responses to AZD1222 COVID-19 vaccine. Only in-frame clones appear in the TCRdb table, and some are missing; sequencing was by immunoSEQ multiplex PCR. The sample shows about 67,000 clones, 84% of them seen only once. The source material was peripheral blood, sampled on day 0 of AZD1222 vaccination. These receptor sequences come from an adult in good health. Both conserved end residues are part of each CDR3. A D gene is named only where the DNA matches it firmly. Clone size is given for some rows only: seen once, a few or many times, or a class if the clone is expanded.

clone_size d_call j_call v_call cdr3_aa cdr3_nt
. . TRBJ1-5 TRBV4-2 CASSQEVGGSRGPQHF TGTGCCAGCAGCCAAGAGGTGGGGGGCAGCCGGGGGCCCCAGCATTTT
few . TRBJ1-2 TRBV10-3 CAISEAAGATSYGYTF TGTGCCATCAGTGAGGCGGCAGGCGCGACTAGCTATGGCTACACCTTC
. TRBD2 TRBJ2-1 TRBV4-3 CASSRGLAGVYEQFF TGCGCCAGCAGCCGGGGACTAGCGGGAGTCTATGAGCAGTTCTTC
. . TRBJ2-3 TRBV2 CASSDFRDPQLTDTQYF TGTGCCAGCAGTGATTTTAGGGACCCACAACTCACAGATACGCAGTATTTT
. TRBD2 TRBJ2-3 TRBV18 CASSSYLTSGNTDTQYF TGTGCCAGCTCATCCTACCTCACTAGCGGCAACACAGATACGCAGTATTTT
. . TRBJ2-1 TRBV19 CASSIDLRRGRNEQFF TGTGCCAGTAGTATTGATCTACGGAGAGGGAGGAATGAGCAGTTCTTC
. . TRBJ2-1 TRBV18 CASSPLAASYNEQFF TGTGCCAGCTCACCACTCGCAGCCTCCTACAATGAGCAGTTCTTC
. TRBD1 TRBJ2-7 TRBV27 CASSQDRGNYIYEQYF TGTGCCAGCAGTCAGGACAGGGGCAACTATATCTACGAGCAGTACTTC
. . TRBJ1-6 TRBV9 CASSVDWGNWSPLHF TGTGCCAGCAGCGTAGATTGGGGAAATTGGTCACCCCTCCACTTT
. . TRBJ1-2 TRBV2 CASRQHYGYTF TGTGCCAGCAGACAGCACTATGGCTACACCTTC
few . TRBJ1-6 TRBV11-3 CASSLEYNSPLHF TGTGCCAGCAGCTTAGAATATAATTCACCCCTCCACTTT
. . TRBJ1-3 TRBV11-2 CASSLEQASGNTIYF TGTGCCAGCAGCTTAGAACAAGCCTCTGGAAACACCATATATTTT
. . TRBJ2-7 TRBV5-5 CASSSHTTGSYEQYF TGTGCCAGCAGCTCCCACACAACAGGGTCCTACGAGCAGTACTTC
. . TRBJ2-1 TRBV28 CASSLRQTRNEQFF TGTGCCAGCAGCCTACGGCAAACTCGGAATGAGCAGTTCTTC
. . TRBJ2-5 TRBV5-8 CASSLGGLQETQYF TGTGCCAGCAGCTTGGGGGGCCTTCAAGAGACCCAGTACTTC
. . TRBJ1-2 TRBV27 CASSWGGPYYGYTF TGTGCCAGCAGTTGGGGGGGGCCGTACTATGGCTACACCTTC
. . TRBJ1-2 TRBV6-5 CASSYSRTMGYTF TGTGCCAGCAGTTACTCGCGGACTATGGGCTACACCTTC
few . TRBJ1-2 TRBV21-1 CASTQRDVYGYTF TGTGCCAGCACTCAGCGGGACGTCTATGGCTACACCTTC
. . TRBJ1-3 TRBV9 CASSTDMADSGNTIYF TGTGCCAGCAGCACAGACATGGCAGACTCTGGAAACACCATATATTTT
. . TRBJ2-7 TRBV28 CASSLVKKGYEQYF TGTGCCAGCAGTTTGGTCAAAAAAGGCTACGAGCAGTACTTC
. TRBD1 TRBJ2-7 TRBV18 CASSKETGAPYEQYF TGTGCCAGCTCGAAGGAGACAGGGGCCCCCTACGAGCAGTACTTC
few . TRBJ1-1 TRBV4-1 CASSQDQTNTEAFF TGCGCCAGCAGCCAAGATCAAACCAACACTGAAGCTTTCTTT
. TRBD2 TRBJ2-1 TRBV7-9 CASSTGTNYNEQFF TGTGCCAGCAGTACCGGGACTAATTACAATGAGCAGTTCTTC
. TRBD2 TRBJ2-7 TRBV15 CATSRGGTSAYEQYF TGTGCCACCAGCAGAGGGGGGACTAGCGCCTACGAGCAGTACTTC
. . TRBJ2-1 TRBV6-5 CALALAGYKDEQFF TGTGCCCTCGCCCTGGCAGGGTATAAGGATGAGCAGTTCTTC
once TRBD1 TRBJ1-1 TRBV9 CASSPGDSQNTEAFF TGTGCCAGCAGCCCCGGGGACAGTCAGAACACTGAAGCTTTCTTT
. TRBD1 TRBJ2-1 TRBV6-6 CASSPRTGESFNEQFF TGTGCCAGCAGCCCCCGGACAGGGGAATCCTTCAATGAGCAGTTCTTC
. . TRBJ1-1 TRBV2 CARLRVNTEAFF TGTGCCAGACTCAGGGTTAACACTGAAGCTTTCTTT
. TRBD1 TRBJ1-2 TRBV7-9 CASSSRQGAFGYTF TGTGCCAGCAGCTCTCGACAGGGGGCGTTTGGCTACACCTTC
. TRBD1 TRBJ1-1 TRBV5-1 CASSLGQGALDTEAFF TGCGCCAGCAGCTTGGGACAGGGGGCGCTGGACACTGAAGCTTTCTTT
. . TRBJ1-1 TRBV7-2 CASSLEGMGTEAFF TGTGCCAGCAGCTTAGAGGGGATGGGGACTGAAGCTTTCTTT
. . TRBJ2-1 TRBV19 CASSRLVGYEQFF TGTGCCAGTAGTCGACTAGTGGGGTATGAGCAGTTCTTC
. . TRBJ1-5 TRBV7-2 CASSLDRTAFGNQPQHF TGTGCCAGCAGCTTAGATCGGACGGCCTTTGGCAATCAGCCCCAGCATTTT
. TRBD1 TRBJ1-5 TRBV6-5 CASSYSGQGPPQHF TGTGCCAGCAGTTACTCGGGACAGGGACCGCCCCAGCATTTT
. . TRBJ2-7 TRBV28 CASSATPGRRLAYEQYF TGTGCCAGCAGTGCTACCCCCGGACGTCGGCTCGCCTACGAGCAGTACTTC
. . TRBJ1-2 TRBV25-1 CASSDKWGGSYGYTF TGTGCCAGCAGTGATAAGTGGGGGGGCAGCTATGGCTACACCTTC
. . TRBJ2-1 TRBV11-2 CASSGVPTNEQFF TGTGCCAGCAGCGGGGTTCCTACCAATGAGCAGTTCTTC
. . TRBJ1-2 TRBV19 CASSPSGHYGYTF TGTGCCAGTTCGCCTTCAGGGCACTATGGCTACACCTTC
. . TRBJ1-4 TRBV5-1 CASSPGPGNEKLFF TGCGCCAGCAGCCCAGGGCCAGGGAACGAAAAACTGTTTTTT
. . TRBJ1-2 TRBV7-2 CASSLGTVDGYTF TGTGCCAGCAGCTTAGGGACAGTCGATGGCTACACCTTC
few . TRBJ1-6 TRBV7-2 CASSLALPGRSPLHF TGTGCCAGCAGCTTAGCGCTCCCAGGTAGATCACCCCTCCACTTT
. TRBD2 TRBJ2-3 TRBV5-6 CASSRLAGSDTQYF TGTGCCAGCAGCCGACTAGCGGGGTCAGATACGCAGTATTTT
once . TRBJ1-4 TRBV4-3 CASSQQTGEKLFF TGCGCCAGCAGCCAGCAGACTGGTGAAAAACTGTTTTTT
. . TRBJ1-2 TRBV7-3 CASSLRGEGRVGSYTF TGTGCCAGCAGCTTAAGGGGTGAAGGGAGAGTAGGGAGCTACACCTTC